This TCR beta chain is from a study of cytomegalovirus exposure and HLA in healthy donors. The PCR contained 60 Vbeta and 13 Jbeta primers. Only in-frame clones appear in the TCRdb table, and some are missing; sequencing was by immunoSEQ multiplex PCR. Recorded for this sample: 150,000 to 200,000 clones. V lost 6 bases and J lost 0, with 6 bases in between. Germline CDR1 is MRHNA and CDR2 is SNTAGT. This CDR3 spans 13 amino acids. The clonotype was recovered from a woman aged 18 to 35 in good health and CMV-seropositive. Specimen: PBMCs. The rearrangement joins TRBV6-4 to TRBJ2-1; D unresolved. The CDR3 DNA follows: TGTGCCAGCAGCGGAGACTCCTACAATGAGCAGTTCTTC. Its protein product is CASSGDSYNEQFF.